This is a list of T cell receptor beta chains from one sample in a study of early T cells in non-severe SARS-CoV-2 infection. TCRdb independently ran MiXCR on the 5' RACE reads; one entry per CDR3 protein. The sample holds about 72,000 distinct CDR3 sequences; 9.1% are singletons and the top ten take under 4%. The sequencing sample was made of whole blood. These TCRs come from an adult who was a healthcare worker with PCR-confirmed SARS-CoV-2 infection or an uninfected control (not recorded which). The CDR3 runs from the conserved cysteine through the conserved F or W. Fields, in order: J gene, V gene, clone size, D gene, CDR3 DNA, CDR3 protein. The D gene is left open where the match is weak. For some rows the clone size is stated as once, few or many, or as a class when expanded; others skip it.

j_call: TRBJ2-7
v_call: TRBV29-1
clone_size: -
d_call: -
cdr3_nt: TGCAGCGTTGAAGAGGTAAACTACGAGCAGTACTTC
cdr3_aa: CSVEEVNYEQYF

j_call: TRBJ2-7
v_call: TRBV29-1
clone_size: few
d_call: TRBD1
cdr3_nt: TGCAGCGTTGAAGAGTACAGGGGGCCAGGGAACGAGCAGTACTTC
cdr3_aa: CSVEEYRGPGNEQYF

j_call: TRBJ1-5
v_call: TRBV7-2
clone_size: many
d_call: -
cdr3_nt: TGTGCCAGCAGCTTACGAAGGGGGGTCGGGAATCAGCCCCAGCATTTT
cdr3_aa: CASSLRRGVGNQPQHF

j_call: TRBJ2-6
v_call: TRBV6-6
clone_size: many
d_call: -
cdr3_nt: TGTGCCAGCAGTTACTCCGGGGGCTCGGGGGCCAACGTCCTGACTTTC
cdr3_aa: CASSYSGGSGANVLTF

j_call: TRBJ2-3
v_call: TRBV11-2
clone_size: many
d_call: -
cdr3_nt: TGTGCCAGCAGGCCCTTGACGGGGGGCCGCCGGAACCCAGATACGCAGTATTTT
cdr3_aa: CASRPLTGGRRNPDTQYF

j_call: TRBJ1-2
v_call: TRBV20-1
clone_size: -
d_call: -
cdr3_nt: TGCAGTGCCCAACAGGGTAGCTATGGCTACACCTTC
cdr3_aa: CSAQQGSYGYTF

j_call: TRBJ2-2
v_call: TRBV29-1
clone_size: many
d_call: TRBD1
cdr3_nt: TGCAGCGCTTCCGGGACAGGGACAGGGGAGCTGTTTTTT
cdr3_aa: CSASGTGTGELFF

j_call: TRBJ2-1
v_call: TRBV20-1
clone_size: many
d_call: -
cdr3_nt: TGCAGTGCAAGGGCCGGGTACAATGAGCAGTTCTTC
cdr3_aa: CSARAGYNEQFF

j_call: TRBJ2-5
v_call: TRBV9
clone_size: many
d_call: -
cdr3_nt: TGTGCCAGCAGCGTCGACAGCTCCGGTCGCCAAGAGACCCAGTACTTC
cdr3_aa: CASSVDSSGRQETQYF

j_call: TRBJ1-6
v_call: TRBV5-1
clone_size: few
d_call: -
cdr3_nt: TGCGCCAGCAGCGACCCCTATAATTCACCCCTCCACTTT
cdr3_aa: CASSDPYNSPLHF

j_call: TRBJ1-6
v_call: TRBV28
clone_size: -
d_call: -
cdr3_nt: TGTGCCAGCATCTCGGGGGTTTCACCCCTCCACTTT
cdr3_aa: CASISGVSPLHF

j_call: TRBJ1-5
v_call: TRBV2
clone_size: few
d_call: -
cdr3_nt: TGTGCCAGCAGGAGAGGGGGAGACACTCAGCCCCAGCATTTT
cdr3_aa: CASRRGGDTQPQHF

j_call: TRBJ2-3
v_call: TRBV5-5
clone_size: many
d_call: TRBD1
cdr3_nt: TGTGCCAGCAGCTTGGAGACAGGGTTTCCAGATACGCAGTATTTT
cdr3_aa: CASSLETGFPDTQYF